The rows below give T cell receptor beta chains drawn from one sample of a study of prognosis after radiotherapy for stage I lung cancer. TCRdb itself ran the multiplex PCR reads through MiXCR, one entry per CDR3 protein. The repertoire holds some 15,000 distinct CDR3 sequences, 55% to 70% seen once, with 26% in the top ten. The specimen was PBMCs, collected before or after stereotactic body radiation therapy (not recorded which). These receptors were obtained from a donor over 45 with non-small cell lung cancer. CDR3s include the opening cysteine and the closing phenylalanine or tryptophan. A D gene is named only where the DNA matches it firmly. Not all rows give a size; the values are once, few, many and, for expanded clones, a class.

d_call,v_call,j_call,clone_size,cdr3_nt,cdr3_aa
TRBD2,TRBV19,TRBJ2-1,medium-sized,TGTGCCAGTAGTATAGGGACTAGCGGGAGCTTCTGGGTCAATGAGCAGTTCTTC,CASSIGTSGSFWVNEQFF
.,TRBV28,TRBJ2-4,many,TGTGCCAGCAGTTTACCTGCCGGTAGCGGAGACAAAAACATTCAGTACTTC,CASSLPAGSGDKNIQYF
.,TRBV12-3/TRBV12-4,TRBJ1-2,.,TGTGCCAGCAGACCAAGGGGGAACTATGGCTACACCTTC,CASRPRGNYGYTF
TRBD1,TRBV10-2,TRBJ2-5,many,TGCGCCAGCAGCGACAGGGGGCAGGGGGAGACCCAGTACTTC,CASSDRGQGETQYF
.,TRBV11-2,TRBJ2-2,.,TGTGCCAGCAGCTTAGGAGGGACCGGGGAGCTGTTTTTT,CASSLGGTGELFF
TRBD1,TRBV27,TRBJ1-1,many,TGTGCCAGCAGTTTGACAGGGGGAAACACTGAAGCTTTCTTT,CASSLTGGNTEAFF
TRBD1,TRBV2,TRBJ1-2,.,TGTGCCACAAACTCTGGATCCGGCGACAGGGTTGGCTACACCTTC,CATNSGSGDRVGYTF
.,TRBV6-5,TRBJ1-3,once,TGTGCCAGCAGTTACGGGGATGACTCTGGAAACACCATATATTTT,CASSYGDDSGNTIYF
.,TRBV27,TRBJ1-5,.,TGTGCCAGCAGTTTACGGGCAAGGGATCAGCCCCAGCATTTT,CASSLRARDQPQHF
TRBD2,TRBV7-9,TRBJ2-3,many,TGTGCCAGCAGCTCTCGAGCGGGAAGGTCAGATACGCAGTATTTT,CASSSRAGRSDTQYF
.,TRBV7-3,TRBJ2-5,many,TGTGCCAGCAGCTTACGGCAGCAAGAGACCCAGTACTTC,CASSLRQQETQYF
.,TRBV12-3/TRBV12-4,TRBJ2-7,.,TGTGCCAGCAGTTTAGTGCTAGCTGTCTCCTACGAGCAGTACTTC,CASSLVLAVSYEQYF
.,TRBV27,TRBJ2-2,few,TGTGCCATCAGTTTAGGGCCCTGGGAGCTGTTTTTT,CAISLGPWELFF
TRBD1,TRBV6-1,TRBJ2-1,once,TGTGCCAGCAAACTCTCCGGTGACAGGGGTAATGAGCAGTTCTTC,CASKLSGDRGNEQFF
TRBD2,TRBV7-9,TRBJ2-7,.,TGTGCCAGCAGCTCTAGCGGGAGCTCCTACGAGCAGTACTTC,CASSSSGSSYEQYF
.,TRBV19,TRBJ2-1,medium-sized,TGTGCCAGTAGCGAGATGGATGAGCAGTTCTTC,CASSEMDEQFF
.,TRBV6-5,TRBJ2-7,medium-sized,TGTGCCAGCAGTTACTCGTTGGCTCCTAGGCCCTACGAGCAGTACTTC,CASSYSLAPRPYEQYF
TRBD1,TRBV6-9,TRBJ2-7,.,TGTGCCAGCAGTTACTCTGTCGGACTTGGGACAGGGTGGTCCTACGAGCAGTACTTC,CASSYSVGLGTGWSYEQYF
.,TRBV7-2,TRBJ1-6,.,TGTGCCAGCAGCTCCACTGGTTCACCACTCCACTTT,CASSSTGSPLHF
.,TRBV12-3/TRBV12-4,TRBJ2-7,.,TGTGCCAGCAGTTCTCGACATGGATGTAAGCAGTACTTC,CASSSRHGCKQYF
TRBD2,TRBV7-3,TRBJ2-1,once,TGTGCCAGCAGCCCGACTAGCTTGCTCTACAATTATCAGTTCTTC,CASSPTSLLYNYQFF
.,TRBV20-1,TRBJ2-7,.,TGCAGTGCTAGATTTAGGACTTCCTACGAGCAGTACTTC,CSARFRTSYEQYF
.,TRBV5-1,TRBJ2-2,.,TGCGCCAGCAGCTCTGCTACCCGAAACACCGGGGAGCTGTTTTTT,CASSSATRNTGELFF
.,TRBV24-1,TRBJ2-2,.,TGTGCCGTCCAGAGGGGGGATGGCGGGAGTCGTCACGGATCCGGGGAGCTGTTTTTT,CAVQRGDGGSRHGSGELFF
.,TRBV11-3,TRBJ1-2,.,TGTGCCATCAGCTTAGGGGGATCCCTAGCTACATATGGCTACACCTTC,CAISLGGSLATYGYTF
.,TRBV3-1,TRBJ2-7,many,TGTGCCAGCAGCCAACAGCTGAGACCGGAGCTTGGAGAGCAGTACTTC,CASSQQLRPELGEQYF
.,TRBV6-1,TRBJ2-3,.,TGTGCCAGCAGTGCCAGCGTAGTAGGAGCATATACGCAGTATTTT,CASSASVVGAYTQYF
TRBD2,TRBV6-2/TRBV6-3,TRBJ2-7,.,TGTGCCAACGGTACTAGCGGGAGGTATGTGATCGACGAGCAGTACTTC,CANGTSGRYVIDEQYF
TRBD1,TRBV12-3/TRBV12-4,TRBJ1-3,.,TGTGCCAGCAGCCGACAGGGGATCTCTGGAAACACCATATATTTT,CASSRQGISGNTIYF
.,TRBV6-1,TRBJ2-6,medium-sized,TGTGCCAGCAGTGGTGGGGTAGGTGGGGCCAACGTCCTGACTTTC,CASSGGVGGANVLTF
.,TRBV20-1,TRBJ2-3,.,TGCAGTGCTAGAACGGGGGCGGGAGCAGATACGCAGTATTTT,CSARTGAGADTQYF
.,TRBV20-1,TRBJ1-2,once,TGCAGTGCTAGTGGCAGCGTAGAATGCTACACCTTC,CSASGSVECYTF
.,TRBV28,TRBJ1-6,few,TGTGCCAACAGGCCCTGTGGAGGGAGTGCACCCCTCCACTTT,CANRPCGGSAPLHF
TRBD1,TRBV19,TRBJ1-1,many,TGTGCCAGTAGAGGGACAGGGGGGATGAACACTGAAGCTTTCTTT,CASRGTGGMNTEAFF
.,TRBV20-1,TRBJ1-6,medium-sized,TGCAGTGCTAGGTCCGGAGGACATGGATCACCCCTCCACTTT,CSARSGGHGSPLHF
TRBD1,TRBV11-3,TRBJ2-7,.,TGTGCCAGCAGCAGTCTGTCCGGGACAGATATTTACGATCAGTACTTC,CASSSLSGTDIYDQYF
.,TRBV12-3/TRBV12-4,TRBJ1-2,.,TGTGCCAGCAGTTTAGGGGGGGCGCGTAACTATGGCTACACCTTC,CASSLGGARNYGYTF
TRBD2,TRBV6-1,TRBJ2-7,many,TGTGCCAGCAGCCCCAGGGTGGGAGGGCCGAAGTACGAGCAGTACTTC,CASSPRVGGPKYEQYF
TRBD2,TRBV10-3,TRBJ2-7,.,TGTGCCTCTAGACCCGGGACTAGCGGCCGTACATACGAGCAGTACTTC,CASRPGTSGRTYEQYF
TRBD1,TRBV19,TRBJ2-5,.,TGTGCCAGTAGGTCAGGGGGCTCTGGCGAGACCCAGTACTTC,CASRSGGSGETQYF
.,TRBV3-1,TRBJ1-5,.,TGTGCCAGCAGCCAAGACCTGAATCAGCCCCAGCATTTT,CASSQDLNQPQHF
.,TRBV28,TRBJ1-5,many,TGTGCCAGCAGTTTTCCCCTCTCGGCCCAGCATTTT,CASSFPLSAQHF
TRBD2,TRBV6-9,TRBJ2-1,many,TGTGCCAGCAGTTACCTAGGACTAGCGGGAGCCCTCTACAATGAGCAGTTCTTC,CASSYLGLAGALYNEQFF
.,TRBV4-1,TRBJ1-4,medium-sized,TGCGCCAGCAGCCAGCTACAGGGTACAGTTGAAAAACTGTTTTTT,CASSQLQGTVEKLFF
.,TRBV28,TRBJ1-5,.,TGTGCCAGCAGGACCTTGGATGGGCCAGTCAATCAGCCTCAGCATTTT,CASRTLDGPVNQPQHF
.,TRBV11-3,TRBJ1-1,.,TGTGCCAGCAATCTCCTTGGGTTGAACACTGAAGCTTTCTTT,CASNLLGLNTEAFF
TRBD2,TRBV6-5,TRBJ2-7,.,TGTGCCAGCAGTTACACGGTAGCTGCTAGCGGAATAACCTACGAGCAGTACTTC,CASSYTVAASGITYEQYF
.,TRBV24-1,TRBJ2-1,medium-sized,TGTGCCACCAGCCAGTCGGGCAATGAGCAGTTCTTC,CATSQSGNEQFF